This record covers a single T cell receptor (beta chain). Its specificity is unknown. The germline gene is not matched at one end of the junction; a read error may be the cause. A second PCR of 7 to 11 cycles used a sample-barcoded 5' primer and a J-beta primer mix. TCRdb passed the 5' RACE reads through MiXCR, listing each CDR3 protein once. The table records about 1.8 million distinct CDR3 sequences, about 50% of them present only once. This specimen comes from a study of blood T cells in healthy people across ages. On the study more broadly: Using template switching, researchers captured about one barcoded beta molecule for each two T cells. General study points: Long-lived donors exceeded aged donors in naive CD4+ cells and diversity. Older age went with lower TCR beta diversity per million T cells, in a roughly linear way.

Germline CDR1 and CDR2: SGHAT and FQNNGV. The CDR3 spans 15 residues. Each individual donor underwent a draw of approximately 9.6 milliliters of peripheral blood. The sequence derives from a middle-aged woman in good health. The V gene is TRBV11-2, the J gene TRBJ2-7, with D tentatively TRBD2 (6 bases). Sequenced: blood. As DNA, the CDR3 is TGTGCCGGCAGCTTAGTCGATCTAGCGACCTACGAGCAGTACTTC. Translation: CAGSLVDLATYEQYF.